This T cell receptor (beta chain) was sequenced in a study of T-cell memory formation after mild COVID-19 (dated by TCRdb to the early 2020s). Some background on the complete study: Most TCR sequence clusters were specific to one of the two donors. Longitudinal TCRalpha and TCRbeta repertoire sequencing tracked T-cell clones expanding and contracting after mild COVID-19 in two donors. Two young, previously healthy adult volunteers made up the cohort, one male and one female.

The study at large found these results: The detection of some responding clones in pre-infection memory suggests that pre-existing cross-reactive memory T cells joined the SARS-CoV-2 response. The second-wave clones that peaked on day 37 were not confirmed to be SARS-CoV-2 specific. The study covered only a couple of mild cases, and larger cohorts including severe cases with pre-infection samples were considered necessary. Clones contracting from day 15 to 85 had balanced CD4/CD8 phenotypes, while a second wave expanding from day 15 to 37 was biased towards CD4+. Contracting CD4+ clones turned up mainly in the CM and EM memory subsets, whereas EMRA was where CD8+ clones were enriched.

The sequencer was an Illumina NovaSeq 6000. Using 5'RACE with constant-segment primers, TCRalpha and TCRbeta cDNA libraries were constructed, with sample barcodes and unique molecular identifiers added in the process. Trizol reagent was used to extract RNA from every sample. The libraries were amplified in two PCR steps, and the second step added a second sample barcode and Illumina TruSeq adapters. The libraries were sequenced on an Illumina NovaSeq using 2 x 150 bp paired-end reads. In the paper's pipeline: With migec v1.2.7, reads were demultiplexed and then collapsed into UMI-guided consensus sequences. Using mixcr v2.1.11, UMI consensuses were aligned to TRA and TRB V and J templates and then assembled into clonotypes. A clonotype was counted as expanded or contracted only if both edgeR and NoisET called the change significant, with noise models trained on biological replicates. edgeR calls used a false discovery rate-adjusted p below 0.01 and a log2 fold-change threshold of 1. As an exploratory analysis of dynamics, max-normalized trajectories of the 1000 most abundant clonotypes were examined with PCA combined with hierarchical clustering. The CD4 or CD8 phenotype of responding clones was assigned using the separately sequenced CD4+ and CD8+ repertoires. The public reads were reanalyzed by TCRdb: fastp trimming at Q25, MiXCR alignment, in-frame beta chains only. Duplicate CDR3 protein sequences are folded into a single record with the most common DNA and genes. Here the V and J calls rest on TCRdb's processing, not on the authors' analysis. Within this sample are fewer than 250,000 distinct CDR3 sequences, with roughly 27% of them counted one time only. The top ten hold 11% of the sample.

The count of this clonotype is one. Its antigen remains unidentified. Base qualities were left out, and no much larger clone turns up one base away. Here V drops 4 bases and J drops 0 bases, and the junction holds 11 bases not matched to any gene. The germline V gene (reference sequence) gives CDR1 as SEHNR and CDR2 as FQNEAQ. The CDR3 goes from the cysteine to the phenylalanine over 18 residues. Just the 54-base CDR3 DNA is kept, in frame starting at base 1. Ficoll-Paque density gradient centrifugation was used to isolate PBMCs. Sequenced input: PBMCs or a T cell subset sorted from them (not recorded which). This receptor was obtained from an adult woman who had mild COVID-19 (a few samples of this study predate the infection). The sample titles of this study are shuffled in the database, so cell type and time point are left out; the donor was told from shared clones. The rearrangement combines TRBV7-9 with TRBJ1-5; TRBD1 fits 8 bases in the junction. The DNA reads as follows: TGTGCCAGCAGCTCGACAGGGGCCGGGTTATATAGCAATCAGCCCCAGCATTTT. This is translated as CASSSTGAGLYSNQPQHF.